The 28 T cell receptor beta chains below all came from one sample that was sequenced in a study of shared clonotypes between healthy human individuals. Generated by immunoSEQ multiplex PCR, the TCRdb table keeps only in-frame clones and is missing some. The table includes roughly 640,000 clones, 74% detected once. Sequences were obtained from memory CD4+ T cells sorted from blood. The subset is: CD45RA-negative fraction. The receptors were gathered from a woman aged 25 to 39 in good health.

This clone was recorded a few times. CDR3: CASSLEVTDTQYF. DNA for the CDR3: TGCGCCAGCAGCTTGGAGGTCACAGATACGCAGTATTTT. This chain connects TRBV5-1 to TRBJ2-3; unclear D gene. The length of the CDR3 is 13 residues. Germline CDR1 reads SGHRS; CDR2 reads YFSETQ. V shed 0 bases and J shed 2 bases, with 4 bases lying between them. The variable domain in full, completed from reference TRBV5-1 and TRBJ2-3, reads KAGVTQTPRYLIKTRGQQVTLSCSPISGHRSVSWYQQTPGQGLQFLFEYFSETQRNKGNFPGRFSGRQFSNSRSEMNVSTLELGDSALYLCASSLEVTDTQYFGPGTRLTVL.

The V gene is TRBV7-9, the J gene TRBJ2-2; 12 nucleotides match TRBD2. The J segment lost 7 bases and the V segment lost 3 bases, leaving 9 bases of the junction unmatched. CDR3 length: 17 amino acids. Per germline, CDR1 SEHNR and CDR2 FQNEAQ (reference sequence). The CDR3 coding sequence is TGTGCCAGCAGCTTGGCTAGCGGGAGGGTTGCCGGCGGGGAGCTGTTTTTT. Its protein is CASSLASGRVAGGELFF.

CDR3 loop: CASSLGAFSGTGELFF. The CDR3 DNA follows: TGTGCCAGCAGCCTTGGGGCCTTCAGTGGCACCGGGGAGCTGTTTTTT. The chain is built from TRBV14 and TRBJ2-2, with D perhaps TRBD1 (5 bases). This CDR3 spans 16 amino acids. The V gene lost 4 bases and the J gene lost 4 bases, with 16 bases spanning the gap. The germline V gene has CDR1 SGHDN and CDR2 FVKESK.

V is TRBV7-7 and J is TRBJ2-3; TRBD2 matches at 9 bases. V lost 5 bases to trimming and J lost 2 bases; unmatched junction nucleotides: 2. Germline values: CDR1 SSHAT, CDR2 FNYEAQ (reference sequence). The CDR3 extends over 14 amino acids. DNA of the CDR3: TGTGCCAGCAGCCCGGGACTAGCCACAGATACGCAGTATTTT. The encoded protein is CASSPGLATDTQYF. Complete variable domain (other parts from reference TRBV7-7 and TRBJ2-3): GAGVSQSPRYKVTKRGQDVTLRCDPISSHATLYWYQQALGQGPEFLTYFNYEAQPDKSGLPSDRFSAERPEGSISTLTIQRTEQRDSAMYRCASSPGLATDTQYFGPGTRLTVL.

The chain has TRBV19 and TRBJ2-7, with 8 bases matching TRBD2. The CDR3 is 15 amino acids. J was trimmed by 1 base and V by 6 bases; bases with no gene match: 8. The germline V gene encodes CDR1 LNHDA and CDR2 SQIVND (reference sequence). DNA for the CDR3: TGTGCCAGTAGCAACCCCGCGGGGGGATCCTACGAGCAGTACTTC. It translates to CASSNPAGGSYEQYF. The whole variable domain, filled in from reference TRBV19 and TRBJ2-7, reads DGGITQSPKYLFRKEGQNVTLSCEQNLNHDAMYWYRQDPGQGLRLIYYSQIVNDFQKGDIAEGYSVSREKKESFPLTVTSAQKNPTAFYLCASSNPAGGSYEQYFGPGTRLTVT.

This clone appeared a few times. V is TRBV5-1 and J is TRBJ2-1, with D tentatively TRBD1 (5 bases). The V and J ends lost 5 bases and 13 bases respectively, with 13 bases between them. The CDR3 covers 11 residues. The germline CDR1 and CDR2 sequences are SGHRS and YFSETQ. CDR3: CASRVGRVQFF. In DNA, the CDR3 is TGCGCCAGCAGGGTGGGCAGGGTACAGTTCTTC.

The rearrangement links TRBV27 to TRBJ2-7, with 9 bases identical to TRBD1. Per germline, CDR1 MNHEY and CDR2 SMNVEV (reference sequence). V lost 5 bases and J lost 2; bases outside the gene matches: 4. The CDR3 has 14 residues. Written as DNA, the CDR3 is TGTGCCAGCAGTCACAACAGGGGGCCCTACGAGCAGTACTTC. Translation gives CASSHNRGPYEQYF.

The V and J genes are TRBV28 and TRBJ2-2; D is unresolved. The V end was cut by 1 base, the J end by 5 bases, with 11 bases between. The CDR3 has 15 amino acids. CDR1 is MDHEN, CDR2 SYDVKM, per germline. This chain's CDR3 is CASSLFSVQTGELFF. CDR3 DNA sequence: TGTGCCAGCAGTTTATTCTCGGTCCAAACCGGGGAGCTGTTTTTT.

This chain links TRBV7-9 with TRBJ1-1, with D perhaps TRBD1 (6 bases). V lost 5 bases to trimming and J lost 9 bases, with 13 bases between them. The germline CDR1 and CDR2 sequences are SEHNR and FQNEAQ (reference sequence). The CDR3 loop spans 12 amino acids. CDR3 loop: CASSPIQGKAFF. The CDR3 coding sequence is TGTGCCAGCAGCCCAATACAGGGTAAAGCTTTCTTT.

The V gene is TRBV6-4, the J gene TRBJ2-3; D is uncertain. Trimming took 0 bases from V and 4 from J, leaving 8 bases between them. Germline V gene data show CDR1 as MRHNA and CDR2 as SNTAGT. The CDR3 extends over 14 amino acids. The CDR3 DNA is TGTGCCAGCAGTGACTCATTCGAGGCAGATACGCAGTATTTT. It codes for CASSDSFEADTQYF.

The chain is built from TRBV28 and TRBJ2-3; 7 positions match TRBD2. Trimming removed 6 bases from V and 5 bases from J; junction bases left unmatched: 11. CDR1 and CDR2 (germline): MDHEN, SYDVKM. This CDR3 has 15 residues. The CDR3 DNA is TGTGCCAGCAGCCCGGGGGGTACAGACAAAGATACGCAGTATTTT. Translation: CASSPGGTDKDTQYF.

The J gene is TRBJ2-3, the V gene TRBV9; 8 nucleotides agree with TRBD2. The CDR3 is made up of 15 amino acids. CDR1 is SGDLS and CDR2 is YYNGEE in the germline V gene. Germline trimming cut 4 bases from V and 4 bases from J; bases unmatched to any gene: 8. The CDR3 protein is CASSLTGLVSDTQYF. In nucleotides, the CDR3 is TGTGCCAGCAGCTTGACGGGACTAGTTTCAGATACGCAGTATTTT.

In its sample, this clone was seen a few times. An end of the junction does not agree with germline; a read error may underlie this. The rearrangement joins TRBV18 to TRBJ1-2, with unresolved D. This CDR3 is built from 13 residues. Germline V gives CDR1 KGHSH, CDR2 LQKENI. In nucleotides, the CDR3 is TGTGCCAGCTCCCCACGGAGCGGGGAGGGCTACACCTTC. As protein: CASSPRSGEGYTF.

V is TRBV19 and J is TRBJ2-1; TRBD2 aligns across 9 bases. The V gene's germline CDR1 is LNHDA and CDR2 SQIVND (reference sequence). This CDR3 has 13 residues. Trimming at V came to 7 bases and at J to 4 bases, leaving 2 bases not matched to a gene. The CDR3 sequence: CASTREGYNEQFF. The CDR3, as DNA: TGTGCCAGTACGCGGGAGGGTTACAATGAGCAGTTCTTC.

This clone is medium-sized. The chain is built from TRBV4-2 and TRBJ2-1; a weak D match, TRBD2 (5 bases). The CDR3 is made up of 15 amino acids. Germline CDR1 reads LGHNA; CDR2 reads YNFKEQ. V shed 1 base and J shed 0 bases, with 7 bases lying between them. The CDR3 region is CASSQVGSSYNEQFF. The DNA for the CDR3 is TGTGCCAGCAGCCAAGTTGGGAGCTCCTACAATGAGCAGTTCTTC.

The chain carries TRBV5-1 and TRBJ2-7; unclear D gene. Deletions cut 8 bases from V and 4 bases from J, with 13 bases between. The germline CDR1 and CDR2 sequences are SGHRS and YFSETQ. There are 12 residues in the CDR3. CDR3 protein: CASSYGEYEQYF. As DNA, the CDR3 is TGCGCCAGTTCGTACGGAGAATACGAGCAGTACTTC.

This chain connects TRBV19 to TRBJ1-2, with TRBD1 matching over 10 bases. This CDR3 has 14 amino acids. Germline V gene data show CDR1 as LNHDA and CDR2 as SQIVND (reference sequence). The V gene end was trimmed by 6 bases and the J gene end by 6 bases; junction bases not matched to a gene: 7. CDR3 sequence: CASSARQGANGYTF. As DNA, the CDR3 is TGTGCCAGTAGCGCTAGACAGGGGGCAAATGGCTACACCTTC.

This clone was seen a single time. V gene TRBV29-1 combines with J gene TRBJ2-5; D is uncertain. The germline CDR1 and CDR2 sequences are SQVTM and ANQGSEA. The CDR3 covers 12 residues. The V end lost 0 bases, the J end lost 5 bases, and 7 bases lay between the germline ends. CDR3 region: CSVEDLGETQYF. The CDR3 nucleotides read TGCAGCGTTGAAGATCTAGGGGAGACCCAGTACTTC.

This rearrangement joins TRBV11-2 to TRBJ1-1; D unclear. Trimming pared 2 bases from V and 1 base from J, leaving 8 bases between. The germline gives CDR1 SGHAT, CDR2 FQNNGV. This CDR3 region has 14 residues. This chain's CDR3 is CASSLFDTNTEAFF. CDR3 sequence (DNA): TGTGCCAGCAGCTTATTCGACACGAACACTGAAGCTTTCTTT.

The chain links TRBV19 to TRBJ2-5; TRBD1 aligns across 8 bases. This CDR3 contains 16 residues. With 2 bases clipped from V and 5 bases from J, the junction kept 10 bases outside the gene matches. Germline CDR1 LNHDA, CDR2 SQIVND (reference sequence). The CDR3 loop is CASSIRPGTGTETQYF. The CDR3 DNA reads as TGTGCCAGTAGTATACGCCCGGGGACAGGTACCGAGACCCAGTACTTC.

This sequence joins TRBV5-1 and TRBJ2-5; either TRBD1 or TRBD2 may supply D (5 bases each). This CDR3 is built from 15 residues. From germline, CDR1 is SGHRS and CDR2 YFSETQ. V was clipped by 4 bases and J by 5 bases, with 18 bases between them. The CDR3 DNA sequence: TGCGCCAGCAGCCGGACGGGACCCTTGGAGGAGACCCAGTACTTC. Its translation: CASSRTGPLEETQYF.

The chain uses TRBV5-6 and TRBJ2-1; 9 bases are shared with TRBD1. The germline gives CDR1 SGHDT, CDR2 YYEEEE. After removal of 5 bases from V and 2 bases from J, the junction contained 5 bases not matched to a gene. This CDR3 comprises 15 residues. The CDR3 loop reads CASSLDRGTYNEQFF. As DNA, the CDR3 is TGTGCCAGCAGTTTAGACAGGGGGACCTACAATGAGCAGTTCTTC.

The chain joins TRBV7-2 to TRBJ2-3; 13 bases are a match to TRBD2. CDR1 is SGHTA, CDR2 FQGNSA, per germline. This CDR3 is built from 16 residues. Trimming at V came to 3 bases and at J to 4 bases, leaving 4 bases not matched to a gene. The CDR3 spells CASSFRLAGGPDTQYF. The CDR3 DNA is TGTGCCAGCAGCTTCCGACTAGCGGGAGGACCAGATACGCAGTATTTT.

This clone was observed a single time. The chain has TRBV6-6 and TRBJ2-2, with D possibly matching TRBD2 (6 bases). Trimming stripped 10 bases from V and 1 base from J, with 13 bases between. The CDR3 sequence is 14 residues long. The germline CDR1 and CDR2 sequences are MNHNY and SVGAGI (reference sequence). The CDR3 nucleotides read TGTGCCACCGTAAAGGGAGGGAACACCGGGGAGCTGTTTTTT. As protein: CATVKGGNTGELFF.

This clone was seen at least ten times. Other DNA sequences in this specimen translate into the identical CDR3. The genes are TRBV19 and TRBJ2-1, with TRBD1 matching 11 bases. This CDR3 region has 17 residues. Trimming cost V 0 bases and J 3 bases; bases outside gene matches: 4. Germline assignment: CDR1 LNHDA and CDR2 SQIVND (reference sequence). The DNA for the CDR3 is TGTGCCAGTAGTATAGATAGCGGGACAGGGGGCTACAATGAGCAGTTCTTC. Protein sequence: CASSIDSGTGGYNEQFF.

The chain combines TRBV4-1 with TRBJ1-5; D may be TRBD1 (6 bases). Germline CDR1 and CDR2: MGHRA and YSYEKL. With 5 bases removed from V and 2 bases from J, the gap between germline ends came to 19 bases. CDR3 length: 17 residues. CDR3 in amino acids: CASSKKAQGQGNQPQHF. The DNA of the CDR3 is TGCGCCAGCAGCAAAAAAGCGCAGGGGCAAGGCAATCAGCCCCAGCATTTT.

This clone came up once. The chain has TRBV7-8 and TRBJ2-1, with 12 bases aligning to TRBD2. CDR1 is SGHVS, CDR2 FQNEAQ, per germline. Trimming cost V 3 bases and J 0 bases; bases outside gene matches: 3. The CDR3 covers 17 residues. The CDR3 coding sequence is TGTGCCAGCAGCTTCGGACTAGCGGGGCGCTCCTACAATGAGCAGTTCTTC. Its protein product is CASSFGLAGRSYNEQFF. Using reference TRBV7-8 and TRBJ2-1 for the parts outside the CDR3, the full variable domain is GAGVSQSPRYKVAKRGQDVALRCDPISGHVSLFWYQQALGQGPEFLTYFQNEAQLDKSGLPSDRFFAERPEGSVSTLKIQRTQQEDSAVYLCASSFGLAGRSYNEQFFGPGTRLTVL.

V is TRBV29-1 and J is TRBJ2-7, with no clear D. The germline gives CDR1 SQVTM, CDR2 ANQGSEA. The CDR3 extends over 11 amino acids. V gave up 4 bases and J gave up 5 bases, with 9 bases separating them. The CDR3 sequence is CSVGQTNEQYF. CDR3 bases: TGCAGCGTTGGGCAAACAAACGAGCAGTACTTC.